Following are 31 T cell receptor beta chains from one sample sequenced in a study of human T cells and chemical hapten exposure listed by TCRdb under 2021. The intended sense of this specimen's time point label: patch test 1, 2 weeks after DPC sensitization. Explained via the paper, the treatment or condition label denotes: therapeutic diphenylcyclopropenone sensitization with weekly scalp DPC. Libraries were built with RACE. For sequencing, a NextSeq 500 was employed. Starting from the raw public reads, TCRdb applied fastp trimming at Q25, assembled clones with MiXCR and retained in-frame beta chains. Every CDR3 protein is listed once, alongside the most common genes and DNA of its rows. Present in this sample are tens of thousands of distinct CDR3 sequences, 10% of which were seen just once. Clones ranked in the top ten supply roughly 2.4% of the sample. This material consisted of whole blood, taken in connection with sensitization to the hapten diphenylcyclopropenone (DPC). All receptors derive from a man in his forties with alopecia areata. Some clones in this sample may be carry-over from other donors' samples.

This clonotype was observed at least ten times. The chain has TRBV12-5 and TRBJ2-3, with D unclear. V lost 2 bases, J lost 2 bases, and 8 bases lay in between. This CDR3 region has 14 residues. Germline lookup yields CDR1 LGHNT and CDR2 FRNRAP. The CDR3: CASGLNSHTDTQYF. CDR3 nucleotide sequence: TGTGCTAGTGGTTTGAACTCACACACAGATACGCAGTATTTT.

The chain carries TRBV19 and TRBJ1-1, with D perhaps TRBD1 (6 bases). The CDR3 contains 13 residues. The V gene lost 10 bases and the J gene lost 1 base, with 13 bases spanning the gap. Germline CDR1 LNHDA, CDR2 SQIVND (reference sequence). CDR3 nucleotides: TGTGCCATAAGCAGGGGAGGGAACACTGAAGCTTTCTTT. It codes for CAISRGGNTEAFF.

This clonotype was seen more than once but under ten times. This chain uses TRBV20-1 with TRBJ1-1; the match to TRBD1 covers 7 bases. This CDR3 has 14 residues. Germline loops: CDR1 DFQATT, CDR2 SNEGSKA (reference sequence). V was pared by 1 base and J by 6 bases, with 8 bases of the junction left unmatched. The CDR3 spells CSARGYRGRAEAFF. The CDR3, as DNA: TGCAGTGCTAGAGGGTACAGGGGACGCGCTGAAGCTTTCTTT.

The chain's CDR3 is CASSPPYSSNQPQHF. CDR3 bases: TGTGCCAGCAGTCCCCCATATAGTAGCAATCAGCCCCAGCATTTT. The chain carries TRBV12-3 or TRBV12-4 and TRBJ1-5; D is undetermined. Trimming removed 5 bases from V and 0 bases from J, with 11 bases in between. The CDR3 totals 15 residues.

The rearrangement joins TRBV16 to TRBJ2-3; TRBD2 aligns across 7 bases. Germline V gene lookup returns CDR1 KGHSY and CDR2 FQNENV. This CDR3 spans 20 amino acids. The ends lost 0 bases at V and 0 bases at J; junction bases unmatched: 15. In nucleotides, the CDR3 is TGTGCCAGCAGCCAATCGGCTAGCGGTCGACTTTCAGCTAGCACAGATACGCAGTATTTT. Its translation is CASSQSASGRLSASTDTQYF.

Sample share makes this clonotype medium-sized. The chain couples TRBV29-1 to TRBJ1-1; no reliable D call. With 5 bases removed from V and 0 bases from J, the gap between germline ends came to 7 bases. The CDR3 runs 12 residues. Germline-derived CDR1 and CDR2 are SQVTM and ANQGSEA. CDR3 DNA: TGCAGCGTTCGACACCTGAACACTGAAGCTTTCTTT. This encodes CSVRHLNTEAFF.

This clonotype was counted between two and nine times. The chain couples TRBV29-1 to TRBJ2-7; 10 bases are shared with TRBD2. With 8 bases clipped from V and 4 bases from J, the junction kept 17 bases outside the gene matches. The germline V gene has CDR1 SQVTM and CDR2 ANQGSEA. The CDR3 extends over 16 amino acids. The DNA of the CDR3 is TGCAGCCCCTCGTTAGCGGGAGGAGTTTCCCTATACGAGCAGTACGTC. Its translation: CSPSLAGGVSLYEQYV.

CDR3 sequence: CASSPTLKQADTQYF. CDR3 DNA: TGCGCCAGCAGCCCAACTTTAAAGCAGGCAGATACGCAGTATTTT. The chain carries TRBV4-3 and TRBJ2-3; D remains unclear. The length of the CDR3 is 15 residues. Trimming left V 4 bases short and J 4 bases short, with 15 bases between. Looked up from germline, CDR1 is LGHNA and CDR2 is YSLEER.

This clonotype was picked up many times. CDR3 sequence (DNA): TGTGCCAGCAGAGCTAGCACAGATACGCAGTATTTT. It specifies CASRASTDTQYF. This chain connects TRBV7-2 to TRBJ2-3, with D uncertain. Germline assignment: CDR1 SGHTA and CDR2 FQGNSA. This CDR3 has 12 residues. The V gene lost 6 bases and the J gene lost 0 bases, with 4 bases spanning the gap.

The J gene is TRBJ2-5, the V gene TRBV27; TRBD2 aligns across 11 bases. The CDR3 is 16 amino acids. Per the germline V gene, CDR1 is MNHEY and CDR2 is SMNVEV (reference sequence). The V segment lost 6 bases and the J segment 10 bases; nucleotides outside the gene matches: 16. The CDR3 loop is CASSLPTSGSGGDQYF. DNA for the CDR3: TGTGCCAGCAGCCTCCCAACTAGCGGGAGTGGGGGGGACCAGTACTTC.

The chain couples TRBV19 to TRBJ2-2; D is unclear. The V and J ends lost 5 bases and 6 bases respectively, with 13 bases between them. This CDR3 is 14 amino acids long. CDR1 and CDR2 from the germline V gene are LNHDA and SQIVND (reference sequence). The CDR3 sequence: CASSPALGPGELFF. As DNA, the CDR3 is TGTGCCAGTAGTCCCGCCCTGGGCCCCGGGGAGCTGTTTTTT.

The chain carries TRBV6-2 or TRBV6-3 and TRBJ1-3; TRBD1 is a possible D gene (5 bases). Germline lookup yields CDR1 MNHEY and CDR2 SVGEGT. With 2 bases removed from V and 0 bases from J, the gap between germline ends came to 8 bases. The CDR3 is made up of 15 amino acids. The CDR3 loop is CASSYGTDSGNTIYF. For the CDR3, the DNA is TGTGCCAGCAGTTACGGGACTGACTCTGGAAACACCATATATTTT.

This clonotype was counted only a few times. The genes are TRBV2 and TRBJ2-3, with D maybe TRBD1 (6 bases). Germline V gene data show CDR1 as SNHLY and CDR2 as FYNNEI. This CDR3 is 15 amino acids long. Trimming left V 5 bases short and J 2 bases short, with 14 bases between. The CDR3 sequence is CASSTGQIITDTQYF. The CDR3 DNA is TGTGCCAGCAGTACGGGACAAATTATCACAGATACGCAGTATTTT.

The chain couples TRBV5-1 to TRBJ2-3, with D perhaps matching TRBD1 (5 bases). V was pared by 0 bases and J by 0 bases, with 5 bases between. The CDR3 sequence is 14 residues long. Per germline, CDR1 SGHRS and CDR2 YFSETQ. This CDR3 is CASSLGQSTDTQYF. The CDR3 DNA reads TGCGCCAGCAGCTTGGGACAGAGCACAGATACGCAGTATTTT. Using reference TRBV5-1 and TRBJ2-3 for the parts outside the CDR3, the full variable domain is KAGVTQTPRYLIKTRGQQVTLSCSPISGHRSVSWYQQTPGQGLQFLFEYFSETQRNKGNFPGRFSGRQFSNSRSEMNVSTLELGDSALYLCASSLGQSTDTQYFGPGTRLTVL.

This clonotype was picked up many times. The genes are TRBV12-3 or TRBV12-4 and TRBJ1-1; D unclear. The V end lost 0 bases, the J end lost 7 bases, and 15 bases lay between the germline ends. The CDR3 length is 15 residues. CDR3 nucleotides: TGTGCCAGCAGTTTAGCGTTGATGGGTTTAGATGAAGCTTTCTTT. It yields the protein CASSLALMGLDEAFF.

This clonotype came up a few times. The chain recombines TRBV4-2 with TRBJ1-6; unclear D gene. The CDR3 runs to 13 residues. Germline lookup yields CDR1 LGHNA and CDR2 YNFKEQ. Trimming took 2 bases from V and 4 from J, leaving 3 bases between them. The CDR3 bases are TGTGCCAGCAGCCAAACGTATAATTCACCCCTCCACTTT. Protein: CASSQTYNSPLHF.

This clonotype was counted many times. The genes are TRBV6-2 or TRBV6-3 and TRBJ2-7; D unclear. The CDR3 loop spans 13 amino acids. Germline assignment: CDR1 MNHEY and CDR2 SVGEGT. V lost 2 bases, J lost 7 bases, and 12 bases lay in between. The CDR3 nucleotides are TGTGCCAGCAGTTACGCTGTATCCGGGGAGCAGTACGTC. It specifies CASSYAVSGEQYV.

V usage is TRBV12-3 or TRBV12-4 and J usage is TRBJ1-4; no clear D. Trimming took off 7 bases at V and 1 base at J, with 16 bases between the two ends. This CDR3 spans 16 amino acids. The DNA of the CDR3 is TGTGCCAGCACCTTGGGTCAGGCGGGAACTAATGAAAAACTGTTTTTT. This sequence encodes CASTLGQAGTNEKLFF.

CDR3 nucleotides: TGTGCCAGCAGTTACTTAACAGGGTCGGGGGAGCAGTACTTC. This gives the protein CASSYLTGSGEQYF. V and J are TRBV6-5 and TRBJ2-7, with D tentatively TRBD1 (6 bases). Germline V gene sequence: CDR1 MNHEY, CDR2 SVGAGI. V was cut by 1 base and J by 7 bases, with 14 bases left in between. The CDR3 sequence is 14 residues long.

Regarding this clonotype: Mismatch with germline at one junction end may stem from a read error. The chain has TRBV10-3 and TRBJ1-3; 9 bases fit TRBD1. The CDR3 loop spans 15 amino acids. Germline V gene data show CDR1 as ENHRY and CDR2 as SYGVKD. The CDR3 is CTISADRGTGNTIYF. Written as DNA, the CDR3 is TGTACCATCAGTGCGGACAGGGGTACTGGAAACACCATATATTTT.

The chain uses TRBV7-2 and TRBJ1-4; unclear D gene. Trimming cost V 6 bases and J 0 bases, with 8 bases left between them. The CDR3 is made up of 14 amino acids. Germline V gene data show CDR1 as SGHTA and CDR2 as FQGNSA. CDR3 protein: CASSVDSTNEKLFF. The CDR3 DNA sequence: TGTGCCAGCAGTGTGGATTCAACTAATGAAAAACTGTTTTTT.

The rearrangement uses TRBV2 and TRBJ2-7; D unclear. The CDR3 covers 13 residues. Germline CDR1 is SNHLY and CDR2 is FYNNEI. The V and J ends lost 5 bases and 7 bases respectively, with 15 bases between them. The CDR3 loop reads CASSPSVLGEQYV. The CDR3 region has the DNA TGTGCCAGCAGTCCCAGCGTCCTTGGGGAGCAGTACGTC.

The table lists this clonotype with many counts. The rearrangement joins TRBV29-1 to TRBJ1-2; 8 bases match TRBD1. The ends lost 6 bases at V and 3 bases at J; junction bases unmatched: 6. The CDR3 spans 13 residues. CDR1 and CDR2 (germline): SQVTM, ANQGSEA. CDR3 region: CSVITGGDYGYTF. CDR3 in DNA: TGCAGCGTGATTACAGGGGGAGACTATGGCTACACCTTC.

This clonotype has at least ten counts. The chain uses TRBV6-6 and TRBJ1-2; 7 nucleotides match TRBD1. V shed 4 bases, J shed 7 bases, and the junction held 9 bases outside the gene matches. The CDR3 runs to 14 residues. From germline, CDR1 is MNHNY and CDR2 SVGAGI (reference sequence). CDR3 nucleotides: TGTGCCAGCAGTTCCGGGACAGCCTACTCTGGCTACACCTTC. This sequence encodes CASSSGTAYSGYTF.

This clonotype turned up a few times. The chain combines TRBV7-2 with TRBJ2-3; no reliable D call. The CDR3 has 15 residues. Trimming stripped 1 base from V and 4 bases from J, with 12 bases between. Per the germline V gene, CDR1 is SGHTA and CDR2 is FQGNSA. For the CDR3, the DNA is TGTGCCAGCAGCTTAGGTAGTGTTCCCCCAGATACGCAGTATTTT. It encodes CASSLGSVPPDTQYF.

The sample holds many counts of this clonotype. The rearrangement uses TRBV25-1 and TRBJ2-3, with D maybe TRBD2 (5 bases). Trimming stripped 6 bases from V and 4 bases from J, with 14 bases between. Per the germline V gene, CDR1 is MGHDK and CDR2 is SYGVNS. The CDR3 has 14 amino acids. CDR3: CASRGPAESDTQYF. CDR3 in DNA: TGTGCCAGCAGGGGTCCAGCGGAATCAGATACGCAGTATTTT.

The chain is built from TRBV3-1 and TRBJ2-3; a possible D gene is TRBD2 (5 bases). The CDR3 is 15 residues long. Germline V gene data show CDR1 as LGHDT and CDR2 as YNNKEL (reference sequence). The germline V and J ends were trimmed by 3 bases and 2 bases, with 12 bases remaining between them. DNA of the CDR3: TGTGCCAGCAGCCACTCTGGGGAGTACACAGATACGCAGTATTTT. This codes for CASSHSGEYTDTQYF.

This clonotype was picked up a small number of times. The chain links TRBV4-1 to TRBJ2-3; TRBD2 agrees at 15 bases. V trimming: 3 bases; J trimming: 15 bases; junction bases outside the gene matches: 16. The germline V gene encodes CDR1 MGHRA and CDR2 YSYEKL. The CDR3 is 17 residues long. CDR3 sequence (DNA): TGCGCCAGCAGCCATGCGGCCTACTCGGGACTAGCGGGAGGCTGTTATTTT. It is translated as CASSHAAYSGLAGGCYF.

J is TRBJ2-7 and V is TRBV20-1, with TRBD2 matching over 9 bases. The CDR3 length is 14 residues. The V segment lost 0 bases and the J segment 3 bases; nucleotides outside the gene matches: 3. Per germline, CDR1 DFQATT and CDR2 SNEGSKA (reference sequence). The CDR3, as DNA: TGCAGTGCTAGAGATAGCGGGAGCATCTACGAGCAGTACTTC. This translates into CSARDSGSIYEQYF.

The chain joins TRBV7-2 to TRBJ2-3; no definite D call. Trimming removed 5 bases from V and 5 bases from J, with 8 bases in between. The germline CDR1 and CDR2 sequences are SGHTA and FQGNSA. The CDR3 consists of 12 residues. CDR3 coding DNA: TGTGCCAGCAGCGTCGATCAAGATACGCAGTATTTT. Its translation: CASSVDQDTQYF.

The table lists this clonotype with a few counts. This chain uses TRBV12-3 or TRBV12-4 with TRBJ2-1; tentatively, D is TRBD1 (6 bases). The germline V and J ends were trimmed by 6 bases and 13 bases, with 16 bases remaining between them. This CDR3 region has 12 residues. This CDR3 is CASSPPTGIQFF. The CDR3 DNA reads as TGTGCCAGCAGCCCCCCAACAGGGATCCAGTTCTTC.